This T cell receptor beta chain came from a study of T-cell reconstitution after alpha-beta-depleted transplantation in children. Study-level points and caveats: In some patients, recipient T cells and intrathymic progenitors surviving conditioning explained high day-60 diversity. Several hundred graft clones that had expanded were reportedly the source of alpha-beta T cells about two months after transplant. The main origin of T-cell counts and diversity one year after transplant was newly produced T cells.

On this clonotype: Its antigen remains unknown.

V lost 6 bases, J lost 0 bases, and 15 bases lay in between. Per the germline V gene, CDR1 is SGHKS and CDR2 is YYEKEE (reference sequence). This CDR3 has 15 amino acids. Unique molecular identifiers were incorporated into the prepared TCRbeta library. TCRdb called the PCR reads again in MiXCR, with one record for every CDR3 protein. The profile shows 700,000 to 950,000 distinct CDR3 sequences, roughly 15% of them singletons. This TCR was recovered from a male patient younger than 18 who had a stem cell transplant for acute lymphoblastic leukemia, so the T cells may come from the graft donor. The sequencing used PBMCs, mostly from graft donor cells, collected 360 days after TCRalphabeta/CD19-depleted stem cell transplant. The chain combines TRBV5-5 with TRBJ1-1; possible D gene TRBD1, 6 bases. The CDR3 nucleotides read TGTGCCAGCAAATTCATACAGGGCATGAACACTGAAGCTTTCTTT. It specifies CASKFIQGMNTEAFF.